Listed here is a single TCR beta chain. This sample was included in a study of blood T cell repertoires in COVID-19. Across the whole study: PBMCs, B-cell-depleted T cells, or T cells provided the cDNA or gDNA that made up the material.

In the source study's methods: From reference gene primer amplification, estimates of nucleated cell counts were derived. Libraries were prepared by immunoSEQ multiplex PCR; TCRdb keeps only in-frame clonotypes and omits some of them. The V and J calls and clone size are taken from that table; D and trimming were inferred from the DNA. The top ten clones hold about 3.5% of a sample with roughly 240,000 clones, roughly 86% of them seen once. The sample consisted of peripheral blood. This TCR was sampled from a man younger than 35 with active or convalescent COVID-19.

The chain's CDR3 is CASSLLDRGRETQYF. The CDR3 nucleotides are TGTGCCAGCAGCTTATTGGACAGGGGGCGGGAGACCCAGTACTTC. The rearrangement joins TRBV11-2 to TRBJ2-5, with 11 bases lining up with TRBD1. The CDR3 is 15 amino acids. Germline CDR1 is SGHAT and CDR2 is FQNNGV. The V and J ends lost 2 bases and 5 bases, in that order; junction bases with no gene match: 4.